This T cell receptor (beta chain) was profiled in a study of T cell clones after liver transplantation. Across the study: Immunosuppression withdrawal was tried within 2 years after liver transplantation in this trial. Tolerance: complete withdrawal held at least one year, liver enzymes staying within twice normal.

Study results and caveats: Low donor cell numbers restricted donor-reactive repertoire measurement in a couple of subjects. Compared with third party-reactive sequences, donor-reactive ones declined more, independent of withdrawal success.

Of note for this clone: What it binds is unknown.

Libraries were prepared by immunoSEQ multiplex PCR; TCRdb keeps only in-frame clonotypes and omits some of them. The sample lists tens of thousands of clones, 60% to 75% occurring once. The clonotype was recovered from a human patient who received a liver transplant. Some T cells may possibly be graft donor cells. Sample: CD4+ T cells from blood, taken at the 22-month timepoint.

Here the CDR3 DNA reads TGTGCCATCATTGGAGACGGCCTCGGGGGCTACACCTTC. Its protein is CAIIGDGLGGYTF. The genes are TRBV10-3 and TRBJ1-2, with D unresolved. The CDR3 spans 13 residues. V was pared by 7 bases and J by 8 bases, with 17 bases between. The germline CDR1 and CDR2 sequences are ENHRY and SYGVKD.